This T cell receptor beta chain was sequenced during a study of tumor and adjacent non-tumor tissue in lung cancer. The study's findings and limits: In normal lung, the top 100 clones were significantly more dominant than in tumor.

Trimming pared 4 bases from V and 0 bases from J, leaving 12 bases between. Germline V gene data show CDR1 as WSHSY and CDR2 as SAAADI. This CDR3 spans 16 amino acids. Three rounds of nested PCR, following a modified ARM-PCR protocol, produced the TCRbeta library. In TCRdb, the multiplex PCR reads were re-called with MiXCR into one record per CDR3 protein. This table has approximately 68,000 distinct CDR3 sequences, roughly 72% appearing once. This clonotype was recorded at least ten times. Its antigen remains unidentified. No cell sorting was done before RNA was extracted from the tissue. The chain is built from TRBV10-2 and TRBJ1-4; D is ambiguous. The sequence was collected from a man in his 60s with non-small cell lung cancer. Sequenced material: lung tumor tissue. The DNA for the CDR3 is TGCGCCAGCAGTGTCGGTCCGGTTGCAACTAATGAAAAACTGTTTTTT. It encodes CASSVGPVATNEKLFF.